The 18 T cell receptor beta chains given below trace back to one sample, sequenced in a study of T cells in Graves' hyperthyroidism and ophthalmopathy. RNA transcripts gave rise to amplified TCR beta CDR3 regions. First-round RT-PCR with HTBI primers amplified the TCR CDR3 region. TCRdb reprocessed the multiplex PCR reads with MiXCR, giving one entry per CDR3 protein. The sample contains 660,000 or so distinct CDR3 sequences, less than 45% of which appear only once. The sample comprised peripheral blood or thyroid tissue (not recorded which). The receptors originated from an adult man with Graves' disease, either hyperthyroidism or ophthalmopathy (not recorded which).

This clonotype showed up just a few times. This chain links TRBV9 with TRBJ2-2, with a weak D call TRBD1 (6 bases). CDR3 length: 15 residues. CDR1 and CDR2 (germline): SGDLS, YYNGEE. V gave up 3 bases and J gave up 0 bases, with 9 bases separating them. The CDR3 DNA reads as TGTGCCAGCAGCGGACAGGAAACGAACACCGGGGAGCTGTTTTTT. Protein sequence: CASSGQETNTGELFF.

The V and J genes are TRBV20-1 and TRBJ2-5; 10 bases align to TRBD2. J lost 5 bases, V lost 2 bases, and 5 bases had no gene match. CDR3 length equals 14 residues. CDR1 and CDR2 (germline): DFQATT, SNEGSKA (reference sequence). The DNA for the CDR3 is TGCAGTGCTAGAAAAGCGGGAGGGCCGGAGACCCAGTACTTC. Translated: CSARKAGGPETQYF.

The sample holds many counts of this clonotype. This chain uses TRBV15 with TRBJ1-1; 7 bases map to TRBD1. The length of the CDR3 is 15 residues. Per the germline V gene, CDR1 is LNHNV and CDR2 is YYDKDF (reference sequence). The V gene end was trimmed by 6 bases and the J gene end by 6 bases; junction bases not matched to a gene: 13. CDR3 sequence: CATSPQGVPYPEAFF. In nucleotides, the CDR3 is TGTGCCACCAGTCCCCAGGGGGTACCGTACCCTGAAGCTTTCTTT.

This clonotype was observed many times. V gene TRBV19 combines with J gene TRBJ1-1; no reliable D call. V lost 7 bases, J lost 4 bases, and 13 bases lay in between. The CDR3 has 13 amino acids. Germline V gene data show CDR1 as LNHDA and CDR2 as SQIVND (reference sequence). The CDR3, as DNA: TGTGCCAGTACATGGTACGTGGGCACTGAAGCTTTCTTT. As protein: CASTWYVGTEAFF.

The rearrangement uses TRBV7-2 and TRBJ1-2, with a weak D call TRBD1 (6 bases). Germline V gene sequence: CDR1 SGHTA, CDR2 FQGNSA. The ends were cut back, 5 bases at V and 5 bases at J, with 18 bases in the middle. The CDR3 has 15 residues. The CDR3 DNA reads TGTGCCAGCAGCGCCCGGGGGCACTCCTCTTATGGCTACACCTTC. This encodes CASSARGHSSYGYTF.

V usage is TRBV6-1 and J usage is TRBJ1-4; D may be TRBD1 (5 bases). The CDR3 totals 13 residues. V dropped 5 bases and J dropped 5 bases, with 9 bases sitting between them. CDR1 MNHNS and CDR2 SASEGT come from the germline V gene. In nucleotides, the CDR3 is TGTGCCAGCAGTCGGGACCAAAATGAAAAACTGTTTTTT. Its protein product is CASSRDQNEKLFF.

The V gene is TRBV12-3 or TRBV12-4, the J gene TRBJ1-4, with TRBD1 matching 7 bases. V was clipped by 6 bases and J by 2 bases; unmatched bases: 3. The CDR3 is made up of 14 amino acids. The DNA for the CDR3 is TGTGCCAGCAGGAAACAGGGGACTAATGAAAAACTGTTTTTT. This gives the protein CASRKQGTNEKLFF.

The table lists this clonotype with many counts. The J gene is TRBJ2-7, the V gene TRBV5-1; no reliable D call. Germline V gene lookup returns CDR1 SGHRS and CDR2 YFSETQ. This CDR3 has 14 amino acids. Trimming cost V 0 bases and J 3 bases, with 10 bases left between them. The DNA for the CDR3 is TGCGCCAGCAGCTTGGGTCCCAGGAGCTACGAGCAGTACTTC. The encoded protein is CASSLGPRSYEQYF.

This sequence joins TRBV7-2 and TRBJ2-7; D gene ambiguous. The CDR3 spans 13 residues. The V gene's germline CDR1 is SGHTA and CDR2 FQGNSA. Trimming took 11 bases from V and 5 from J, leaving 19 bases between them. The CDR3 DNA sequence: TGTGCCTCAACCCGTAAGGAAAGGGACGAGCAGTACTTC. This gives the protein CASTRKERDEQYF.

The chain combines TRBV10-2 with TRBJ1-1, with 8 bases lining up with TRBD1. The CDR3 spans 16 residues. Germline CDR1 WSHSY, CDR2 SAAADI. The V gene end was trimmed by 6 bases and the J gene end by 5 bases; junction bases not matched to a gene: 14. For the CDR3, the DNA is TGCGCCAGCAGCTTGTCACAGGGGGGGGCGCATACTGAAGCTTTCTTT. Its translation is CASSLSQGGAHTEAFF.

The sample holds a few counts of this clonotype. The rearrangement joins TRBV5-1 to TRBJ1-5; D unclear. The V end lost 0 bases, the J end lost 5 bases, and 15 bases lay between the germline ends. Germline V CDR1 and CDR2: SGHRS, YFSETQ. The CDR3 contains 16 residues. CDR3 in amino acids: CASSLDVGPPDQPQHF. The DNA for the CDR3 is TGCGCCAGCAGCTTGGATGTCGGGCCCCCCGATCAGCCCCAGCATTTT.

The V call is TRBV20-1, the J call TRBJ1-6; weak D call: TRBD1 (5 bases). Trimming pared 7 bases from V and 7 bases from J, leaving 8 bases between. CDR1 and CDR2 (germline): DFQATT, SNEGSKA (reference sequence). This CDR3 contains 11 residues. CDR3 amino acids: CSGDGNSPLHF. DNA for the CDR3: TGCAGTGGGGACGGGAATTCACCCCTCCACTTT.

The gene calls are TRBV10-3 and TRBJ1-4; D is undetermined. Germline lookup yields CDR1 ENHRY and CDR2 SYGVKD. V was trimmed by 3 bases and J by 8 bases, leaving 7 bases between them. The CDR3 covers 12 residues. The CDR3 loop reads CAISDLSEKLFF. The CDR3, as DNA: TGTGCCATCAGTGATTTAAGCGAAAAACTGTTTTTT.

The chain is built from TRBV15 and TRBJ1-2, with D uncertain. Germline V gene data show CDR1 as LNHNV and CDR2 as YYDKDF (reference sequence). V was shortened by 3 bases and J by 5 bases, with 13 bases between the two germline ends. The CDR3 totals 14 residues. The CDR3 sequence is CATSSGARDYGYTF. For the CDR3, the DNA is TGTGCCACCAGCAGTGGTGCGCGGGATTATGGCTACACCTTC.

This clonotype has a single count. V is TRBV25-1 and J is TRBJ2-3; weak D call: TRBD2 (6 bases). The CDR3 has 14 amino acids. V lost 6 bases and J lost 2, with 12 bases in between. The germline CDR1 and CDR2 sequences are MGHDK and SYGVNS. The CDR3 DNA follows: TGTGCCAGCAGCTTGGCGGGACCCACAGATACGCAGTATTTT. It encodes CASSLAGPTDTQYF.

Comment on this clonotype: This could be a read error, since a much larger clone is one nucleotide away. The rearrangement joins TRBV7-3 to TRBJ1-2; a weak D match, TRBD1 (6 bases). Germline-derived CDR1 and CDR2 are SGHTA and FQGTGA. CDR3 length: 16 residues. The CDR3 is CASSLTGDTSGYDYTF. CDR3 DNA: TGTGCCAGCAGCTTAACTGGGGACACCAGTGGCTATGACTACACCTTC.

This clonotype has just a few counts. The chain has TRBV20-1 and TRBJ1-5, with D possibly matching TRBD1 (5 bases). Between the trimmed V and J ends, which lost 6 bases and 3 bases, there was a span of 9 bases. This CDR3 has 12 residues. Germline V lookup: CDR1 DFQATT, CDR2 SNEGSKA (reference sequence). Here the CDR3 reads CSAGQINQPQHF. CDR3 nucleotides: TGCAGTGCCGGACAAATCAATCAGCCCCAGCATTTT.

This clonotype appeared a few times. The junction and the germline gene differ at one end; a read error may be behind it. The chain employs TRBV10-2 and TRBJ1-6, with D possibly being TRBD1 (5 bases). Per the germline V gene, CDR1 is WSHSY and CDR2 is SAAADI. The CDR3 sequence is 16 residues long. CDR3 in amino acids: CASSLDRWQGGSPLHF. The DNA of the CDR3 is TGTGCCAGCAGCTTGGACCGATGGCAGGGAGGTTCACCCCTCCACTTT.